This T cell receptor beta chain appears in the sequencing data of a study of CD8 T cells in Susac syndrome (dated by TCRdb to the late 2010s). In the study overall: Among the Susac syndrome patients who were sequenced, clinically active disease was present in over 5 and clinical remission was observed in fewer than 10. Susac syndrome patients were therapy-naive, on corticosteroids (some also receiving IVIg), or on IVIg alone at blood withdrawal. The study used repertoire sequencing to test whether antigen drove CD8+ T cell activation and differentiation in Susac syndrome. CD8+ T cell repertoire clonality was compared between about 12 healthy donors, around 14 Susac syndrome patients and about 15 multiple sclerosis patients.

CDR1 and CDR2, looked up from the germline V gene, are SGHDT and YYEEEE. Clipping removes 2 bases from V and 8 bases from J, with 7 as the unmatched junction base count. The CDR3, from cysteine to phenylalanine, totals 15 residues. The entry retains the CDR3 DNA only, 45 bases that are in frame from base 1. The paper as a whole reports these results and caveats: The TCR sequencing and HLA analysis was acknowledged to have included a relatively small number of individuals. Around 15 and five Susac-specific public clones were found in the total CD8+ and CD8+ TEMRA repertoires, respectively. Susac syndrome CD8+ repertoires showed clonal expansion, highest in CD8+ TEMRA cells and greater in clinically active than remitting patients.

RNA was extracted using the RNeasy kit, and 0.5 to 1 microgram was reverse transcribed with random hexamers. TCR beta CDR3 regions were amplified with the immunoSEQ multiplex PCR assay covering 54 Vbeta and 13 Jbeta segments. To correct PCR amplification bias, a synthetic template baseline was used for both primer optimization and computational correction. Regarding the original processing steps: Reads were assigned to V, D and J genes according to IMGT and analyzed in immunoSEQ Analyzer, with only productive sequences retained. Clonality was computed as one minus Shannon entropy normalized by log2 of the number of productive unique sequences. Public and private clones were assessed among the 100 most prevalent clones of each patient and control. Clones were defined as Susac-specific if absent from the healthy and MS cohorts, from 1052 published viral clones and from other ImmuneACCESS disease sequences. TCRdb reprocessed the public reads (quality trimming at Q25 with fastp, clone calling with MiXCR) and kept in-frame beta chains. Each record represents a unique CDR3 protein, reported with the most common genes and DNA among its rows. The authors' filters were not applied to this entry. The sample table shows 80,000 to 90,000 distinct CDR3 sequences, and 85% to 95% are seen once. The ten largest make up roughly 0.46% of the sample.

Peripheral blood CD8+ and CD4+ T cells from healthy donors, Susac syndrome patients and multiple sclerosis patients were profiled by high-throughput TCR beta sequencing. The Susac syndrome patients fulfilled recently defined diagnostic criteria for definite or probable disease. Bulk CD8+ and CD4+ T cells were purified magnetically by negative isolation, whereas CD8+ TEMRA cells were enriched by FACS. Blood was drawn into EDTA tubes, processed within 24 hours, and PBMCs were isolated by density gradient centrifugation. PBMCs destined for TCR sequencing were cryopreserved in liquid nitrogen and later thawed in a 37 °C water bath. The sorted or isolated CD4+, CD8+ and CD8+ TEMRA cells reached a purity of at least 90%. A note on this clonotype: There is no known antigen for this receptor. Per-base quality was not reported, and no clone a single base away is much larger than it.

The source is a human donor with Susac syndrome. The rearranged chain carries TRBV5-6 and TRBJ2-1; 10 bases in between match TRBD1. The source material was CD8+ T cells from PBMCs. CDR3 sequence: CASSFGTGVPYEQFF. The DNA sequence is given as TGTGCCAGCAGCTTCGGGACAGGGGTTCCGTATGAGCAGTTCTTC. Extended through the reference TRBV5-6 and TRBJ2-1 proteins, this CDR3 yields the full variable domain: DAGVTQSPTHLIKTRGQQVTLRCSPKSGHDTVSWYQQALGQGPQFIFQYYEEEERQRGNFPDRFSGHQFPNYSSELNVNALLLGDSALYLCASSFGTGVPYEQFFGPGTRLTVL.